Shown below are 8 T cell receptor beta chains from a single sample sequenced in a study of T cell responses to AZD1222 COVID-19 vaccine (TCRdb year 2021). Receptor libraries were prepared by the immunoSEQ multiplex PCR assay. TCRdb took over this immuneACCESS table, retaining in-frame rearrangements with V and J assigned. Such tables are incomplete; in checked studies, under half of the missing clones stem from an unresolved V gene, and the remainder is unexplained. The sample's records list 150,000 or so clones. The leading ten clones occupy 2.2% of the sample. This specimen's time point label, per the study, means: baseline before first vaccination. The sample consisted of peripheral blood. The receptors come from an adult in good health.

This rearrangement joins TRBV30 to TRBJ1-6, with D hard to call. CDR3 length equals 15 residues. V lost 1 base, J lost 4 bases, and 11 bases lay in between. Germline V gene data show CDR1 as GTSNPN and CDR2 as SVGIG (reference sequence). The DNA of the CDR3 is TGTGCCTGGAGTGGGGGTAGACCGTATAATTCACCCCTCCACTTT. Its translation: CAWSGGRPYNSPLHF.

J is TRBJ1-4 and V is TRBV4-2; D is uncertain. The CDR3 consists of 13 residues. V shed 0 bases and J shed 8 bases, with 7 bases lying between them. Germline V CDR1 and CDR2: LGHNA, YNFKEQ. The CDR3 region is CASSQDTGEKLFF. The CDR3 DNA is TGTGCCAGCAGCCAAGATACCGGGGAAAAACTGTTTTTT.

The CDR3 loop reads CASSLGNRYEQYF. Written as DNA, the CDR3 is TGTGCCAGCAGCTTGGGCAACCGCTACGAGCAGTACTTC. This chain uses TRBV5-4 with TRBJ2-7; D uncertain. Germline CDR1 reads SGHNT; CDR2 reads YYREEE (reference sequence). There are 13 residues in the CDR3. Trimming cost V 0 bases and J 3 bases, with 7 bases left between them.

The chain employs TRBV11-2 and TRBJ2-7, with D unclear. Germline CDR1 SGHAT, CDR2 FQNNGV. The CDR3 is 14 amino acids. Trimming cost V 5 bases and J 2 bases, with 13 bases left between them. The CDR3 loop is CASSPPWWTYEQYF. DNA for the CDR3: TGTGCCAGCAGCCCCCCGTGGTGGACCTACGAGCAGTACTTC.

The gene calls are TRBV27 and TRBJ1-1, with TRBD1 identical over 11 bases. The trim removed 3 bases at V and 1 base at J, leaving 1 base unmatched. Germline V gene lookup returns CDR1 MNHEY and CDR2 SMNVEV (reference sequence). This CDR3 region has 15 residues. CDR3 loop: CASSFGTGGNTEAFF. The CDR3, as DNA: TGTGCCAGCAGTTTTGGGACAGGGGGGAACACTGAAGCTTTCTTT.

The V call is TRBV5-1, the J call TRBJ2-7; D may correspond to TRBD1 or TRBD2 (5 bases each). The V gene lost 4 bases and the J gene lost 6 bases, with 17 bases spanning the gap. CDR1 and CDR2 (germline): SGHRS, YFSETQ. The CDR3 runs 14 residues. CDR3 DNA: TGCGCCAGCAGCGTGAGCCAGGGAGTTGGCGAGCAGTACTTC. Its translation: CASSVSQGVGEQYF. Drawing the rest from reference TRBV5-1 and TRBJ2-7, the complete variable domain is KAGVTQTPRYLIKTRGQQVTLSCSPISGHRSVSWYQQTPGQGLQFLFEYFSETQRNKGNFPGRFSGRQFSNSRSEMNVSTLELGDSALYLCASSVSQGVGEQYFGPGTRLTVT.

The rearrangement joins TRBV29-1 to TRBJ1-1; 8 positions agree with TRBD1. This CDR3 is built from 14 residues. Germline CDR1 is SQVTM and CDR2 is ANQGSEA. Germline trimming cut 2 bases from V and 6 bases from J; bases unmatched to any gene: 8. CDR3 sequence: CSVEKGQGVAEAFF. The CDR3 DNA follows: TGCAGCGTTGAAAAAGGACAGGGCGTTGCTGAAGCTTTCTTT.

The V call is TRBV5-5, the J call TRBJ1-6; D ambiguous. The germline V gene has CDR1 SGHKS and CDR2 YYEKEE (reference sequence). With 0 bases removed from V and 10 bases from J, the gap between germline ends came to 5 bases. This CDR3 has 12 amino acids. CDR3 residues: CASSLDGSPLHF. In DNA, the CDR3 is TGTGCCAGCAGCTTGGACGGGTCACCCCTCCACTTT.